A selection of T cell receptor beta chains follows, all from one sample in a study of T cells in Graves' hyperthyroidism and ophthalmopathy. TCRdb analysed the multiplex PCR reads with MiXCR anew, one entry per CDR3 protein. The table shows 200,000 to 300,000 distinct CDR3 sequences, with around 17% occurring only once. Sequencing was performed on blood. The receptors were sampled from a woman under 30 with Graves' ophthalmopathy. CDR3s include the opening cysteine and the closing phenylalanine or tryptophan. D genes are given only for firm matches. The listing skips clone size in some rows; elsewhere it reads once, few, many or a size class.

J gene	D gene	clone size	V gene	CDR3 protein	CDR3 DNA
TRBJ2-7	-	many	TRBV15	CATSREPGALEQYF	TGTGCCACCAGCAGAGAGCCGGGGGCGCTTGAGCAGTACTTC
TRBJ1-3	TRBD1	many	TRBV5-1	CASSSGQAGNTIYF	TGCGCCAGCAGCTCCGGACAGGCTGGAAACACCATATATTTT
TRBJ2-5	-	many	TRBV2	CASSADLLETQYF	TGTGCCAGCAGTGCAGACCTTCTGGAGACCCAGTACTTC
TRBJ1-1	-	many	TRBV7-3	CASSLGGGRLNTEAFF	TGTGCCAGCAGCTTAGGGGGAGGACGCTTGAACACTGAAGCTTTCTTT
TRBJ1-2	TRBD1	few	TRBV19	CASSPRTGWSYGYTF	TGTGCCAGTAGTCCCCGGACAGGGTGGAGCTATGGCTACACCTTC
TRBJ2-3	-	many	TRBV6-2/TRBV6-3	CASSDSTDTQYF	TGTGCCAGCAGTGACTCCACAGATACGCAGTATTTT
TRBJ2-7	-	many	TRBV5-1	CASSIYSASYEQYF	TGCGCCAGCAGCATATATAGCGCATCCTACGAGCAGTACTTC
TRBJ1-4	-	many	TRBV4-1	CASSQGSLTVGQEKLFF	TGCGCCAGCAGCCAAGGATCGTTGACAGTGGGGCAAGAAAAACTGTTTTTT
TRBJ2-2	-	many	TRBV2	CASSVYGYTGELFF	TGTGCCAGCAGTGTTTACGGATACACCGGGGAGCTGTTTTTT
TRBJ1-5	-	many	TRBV30	CAWSPGSNQPQHF	TGTGCCTGGAGTCCAGGTAGCAATCAGCCCCAGCATTTT
TRBJ2-3	-	-	TRBV13	CASRERVSDTQYF	TGTGCCAGCCGGGAGCGGGTTTCAGATACGCAGTATTTT
TRBJ1-5	TRBD1	many	TRBV20-1	CSARDRQGGYQPQHF	TGCAGTGCTAGAGATAGACAGGGCGGTTATCAGCCCCAGCATTTT
TRBJ1-1	-	-	TRBV30	CAWHLGIMNTEAFF	TGTGCCTGGCACCTCGGAATCATGAACACTGAAGCTTTCTTT
TRBJ2-2	TRBD2	-	TRBV12-3/TRBV12-4	CASSLRTGAGDYTGELFF	TGTGCCAGCAGTTTAAGGACGGGAGCGGGGGATTACACCGGGGAGCTGTTTTTT
TRBJ2-5	TRBD2	many	TRBV28	CASSFRGRAQETQYF	TGTGCCAGCAGTTTTAGAGGGAGGGCCCAAGAGACCCAGTACTTC
TRBJ1-5	-	-	TRBV12-3/TRBV12-4	CASSLAAGDQPQHF	TGTGCCAGCAGTTTAGCGGCAGGGGATCAGCCCCAGCATTTT
TRBJ2-1	-	few	TRBV20-1	CSARSRVSSYNEQFF	TGCAGTGCAAGATCCCGGGTTTCCTCCTACAATGAGCAGTTCTTC
TRBJ1-1	-	many	TRBV11-2	CASSLVGLSTEAFF	TGTGCCAGCAGCTTAGTTGGACTGAGCACTGAAGCTTTCTTT
TRBJ2-3	-	many	TRBV5-1	CASSLSSLGTDTQYF	TGCGCCAGCAGCTTGTCTAGCCTGGGCACAGATACGCAGTATTTT
TRBJ2-6	-	many	TRBV30	CAWSVGPSGANVLTF	TGTGCCTGGAGTGTCGGACCATCTGGGGCCAACGTCCTGACTTTC
TRBJ2-7	-	few	TRBV30	CAWRALGQSAYEQYF	TGTGCCTGGAGGGCCCTGGGGCAGTCAGCCTACGAGCAGTACTTC
TRBJ2-5	TRBD2	-	TRBV7-9	CAILTSGGAEGQETQYF	TGTGCCATCCTGACTAGCGGGGGGGCCGAGGGGCAAGAGACCCAGTACTTC
TRBJ2-5	-	-	TRBV13	CASSLGGADRETQYF	TGTGCCAGCAGCTTAGGGGGGGCCGACAGAGAGACCCAGTACTTC
TRBJ2-1	TRBD2	-	TRBV11-2	CASSRSRTSGRNGDEQFF	TGTGCCAGCAGCCGCTCCCGGACTAGCGGGAGAAACGGGGATGAGCAGTTCTTC
TRBJ1-2	-	many	TRBV28	CASSLQGRFNYGYTF	TGTGCCAGCAGTCTTCAGGGAAGGTTTAACTATGGCTACACCTTC
TRBJ2-1	TRBD2	-	TRBV11-2	CASSVDTSGREQFF	TGTGCCAGCAGCGTTGATACTAGCGGGCGTGAGCAGTTCTTC
TRBJ2-2	TRBD2	-	TRBV12-3/TRBV12-4	CASSLASGGAGTGELFF	TGTGCCAGCAGTTTGGCTAGCGGGGGGGCAGGCACCGGGGAGCTGTTTTTT
TRBJ2-1	-	many	TRBV7-2	CASRPTGIAYNEQFF	TGTGCCAGCAGACCAACAGGGATCGCCTACAATGAGCAGTTCTTC
TRBJ2-1	-	-	TRBV20-1	CSAGGQNEQFF	TGCAGTGCTGGGGGGCAGAATGAGCAGTTCTTC
TRBJ1-5	-	many	TRBV27	CASSSINQPQHF	TGTGCCAGCAGTTCCATCAATCAGCCCCAGCATTTT
TRBJ2-5	-	many	TRBV7-9	CASSLVAVWNQETQYF	TGTGCCAGCAGCTTAGTTGCTGTGTGGAACCAAGAGACCCAGTACTTC
TRBJ2-3	TRBD2	many	TRBV12-3/TRBV12-4	CASSLGLAGGTDTQYF	TGTGCCAGCAGTTTGGGACTAGCGGGAGGCACAGATACGCAGTATTTT
TRBJ2-1	TRBD2	many	TRBV29-1	CSVAGGGAGDNEQFF	TGCAGCGTTGCGGGCGGGGGGGCCGGAGACAATGAGCAGTTCTTC
TRBJ1-2	TRBD1	few	TRBV19	CASSPRQGVYYTF	TGTGCCAGTAGTCCCCGACAGGGGGTTTACTACACCTTC
TRBJ2-7	-	many	TRBV20-1	CSARAPREFNEQYF	TGCAGTGCTAGAGCCCCGAGGGAGTTCAACGAGCAGTACTTC
TRBJ2-1	TRBD2	few	TRBV29-1	CSVSYPGTSGAYNEQFF	TGCAGCGTCTCCTACCCCGGGACTAGCGGGGCGTACAATGAGCAGTTCTTC
TRBJ2-2	TRBD1	few	TRBV6-2/TRBV6-3	CASSYPGGVIQYLAGELFF	TGTGCCAGCAGTTACCCAGGGGGCGTGATTCAATATTTGGCCGGGGAGCTGTTTTTT
TRBJ1-2	-	many	TRBV3-1	CASSQDQDGYTF	TGTGCCAGCAGCCAAGATCAAGATGGCTACACCTTC
TRBJ2-5	TRBD1	many	TRBV7-2	CASTRLGTGVETQYF	TGTGCCAGCACCCGTCTCGGGACAGGGGTGGAGACCCAGTACTTC
TRBJ2-1	TRBD2	few	TRBV7-9	CASSSTGLAAYNEQFF	TGTGCCAGCAGCTCGACGGGACTAGCGGCCTACAATGAGCAGTTCTTC
TRBJ2-3	TRBD2	-	TRBV7-9	CASSQGLAVTSRADTQYF	TGTGCCAGCAGCCAGGGACTAGCGGTTACTTCCAGGGCAGATACGCAGTATTTT